The sequence of this T cell receptor beta chain was determined in a study of shared clonotypes between healthy human individuals. Findings and caveats of the study: Generation probability values for non-shared clonotypes were lower than those for clonotypes shared by all four donors.

Here immunoSEQ multiplex PCR was the method, and the copy in TCRdb shows in-frame clones only, minus some. Of roughly 530,000 clones listed, approximately 95% were seen once; the top ten hold 0.05% to 0.07%. CD4+ cell separation produced CD45RA+ naive and CD45RA-negative memory subsets. A single count supports this clone. Its specificity is unknown. Per the germline V gene, CDR1 is SEHNR and CDR2 is FQNEAQ (reference sequence). The CDR3 consists of 14 residues. The J segment lost 4 bases and the V segment lost 4 bases, leaving 4 bases of the junction unmatched. V usage is TRBV7-9 and J usage is TRBJ1-1; 9 bases agree with TRBD1. The sequence was obtained from a woman aged 30 to 39 in good health. Sequenced: naive CD4+ T cells sorted from blood. Described subset: CD45RA+ positively selected. CDR3 DNA sequence: TGTGCCAGCAGCTCCGGACAGGGGTCCACTGAAGCTTTCTTT. Protein product: CASSSGQGSTEAFF.